Listed below are T cell receptor beta chains from one sample, sequenced in a study of cytomegalovirus exposure and HLA in healthy donors. Profiling relied on immunoSEQ multiplex PCR, and the TCRdb table lists in-frame clones only, not all of them. The top ten hold approximately 1% of the sample, which has 220,000 or so clones, around 90% seen once. Sequenced sample: PBMCs. Receptor source: a woman in her late teens or twenties in good health and CMV-seronegative. The CDR3 runs from the conserved cysteine through the conserved F or W.

J	V	CDR3
TRBJ1-2	TRBV15	CATSREGSYGYTF
TRBJ2-7	TRBV10-1	CASSLTSGRDPYEQYF
TRBJ2-1	TRBV5-4	CASSLTENEQFF
TRBJ2-7	TRBV29-1	CSVERTGSYEQYF
TRBJ1-6	TRBV5-1	CASSLARGGLLHF
TRBJ1-3	TRBV9	CASSVESRGPGNTIYF
TRBJ2-3	TRBV6-1	CASSLTSGNTDTQYF
TRBJ2-3	TRBV5-4	CAWGAETPTDTQYF
TRBJ2-5	TRBV28	CASSRGPGRETQYF
TRBJ2-5	TRBV6-1	CASSAVPQETQYF
TRBJ2-3	TRBV10-1	CASSSGLAGEDTQYF
TRBJ1-1	TRBV27	CASSFGTGVNTEAFF
TRBJ1-2	TRBV9	CASSVLRTGGNYGYTF
TRBJ1-1	TRBV30	CAWKQGDTEAFF
TRBJ1-5	TRBV4-1	CASSSARGGDQPQHF
TRBJ2-1	TRBV27	CASSPHTGSYNEQFF
TRBJ2-1	TRBV14	CASSQFSSGIDEQFF
TRBJ1-1	TRBV11-2	CASSLFPIDRATEAFF
TRBJ1-2	TRBV4-2	CASSQVERGRGYTF
TRBJ2-3	TRBV5-1	CASSLAVTDTQYF
TRBJ2-1	TRBV6-1	CASSGGGLAGGSSYNEQFF
TRBJ1-2	TRBV19	CASLGANYGYTF
TRBJ2-7	TRBV4-1	CASSQEGQVNEQYF
TRBJ2-1	TRBV9	CASSEAHGEALNEQFF
TRBJ2-7	TRBV6-5	CASSRTGDEQYF
TRBJ2-3	TRBV4-1	CASSSLAGSTDTQYF
TRBJ2-3	TRBV14	CASSPLGLSASTDTQYF
TRBJ1-1	TRBV13	CASSLGGDLPEAFF
TRBJ2-1	TRBV5-6	CASSLAGDFRGYNEQFF
TRBJ1-2	TRBV19	CASSPGDRAAQGYTF
TRBJ1-1	TRBV6-1	CASPSRVDTEAFF
TRBJ1-3	TRBV11-2	CASSLGGTYGNTIYF
TRBJ2-2	TRBV28	CASSYIGTRGPGELFF
TRBJ2-7	TRBV19	CASSIQASSYEQYF
TRBJ1-2	TRBV10-3	CAITRDRGLSNYGYTF
TRBJ2-7	TRBV2	CASSAKLWRVSEQYF
TRBJ1-2	TRBV29-1	CSVEDGSGVGYGYTF
TRBJ2-7	TRBV7-9	CASSDQGQGSYEQYF
TRBJ2-3	TRBV18	CASSPFWGVSTDTQYF
TRBJ1-1	TRBV6-6	CASSYSPYTEAFF
TRBJ2-7	TRBV30	CAWRAGAGYEQYF
TRBJ2-7	TRBV5-4	CASSLWGTGVREQYF
TRBJ2-1	TRBV5-1	CASTSGNREFF
TRBJ2-1	TRBV4-1	CASANRGHTYNEQFF
TRBJ1-1	TRBV9	CASSVGQADTEAFF
TRBJ2-5	TRBV10-1	CASSESVGSATFGSQYF
TRBJ2-1	TRBV6-6	CASSYSTYNEQFF
TRBJ1-1	TRBV20-1	CSARTGGEAFF
TRBJ1-5	TRBV7-3	CASSRKQGRGARNQPQHF
TRBJ1-2	TRBV6-1	CALTRDTTGYTF
TRBJ2-3	TRBV9	CASTPVTSTDTQYF
TRBJ1-1	TRBV19	CAVRGPAYTEAFF
TRBJ1-4	TRBV5-1	CASSLRQGGSTNEKLFF
TRBJ2-7	TRBV7-2	CASSLSTGTYEQYF
TRBJ1-5	TRBV2	CASSSPMGSFNQPQHF